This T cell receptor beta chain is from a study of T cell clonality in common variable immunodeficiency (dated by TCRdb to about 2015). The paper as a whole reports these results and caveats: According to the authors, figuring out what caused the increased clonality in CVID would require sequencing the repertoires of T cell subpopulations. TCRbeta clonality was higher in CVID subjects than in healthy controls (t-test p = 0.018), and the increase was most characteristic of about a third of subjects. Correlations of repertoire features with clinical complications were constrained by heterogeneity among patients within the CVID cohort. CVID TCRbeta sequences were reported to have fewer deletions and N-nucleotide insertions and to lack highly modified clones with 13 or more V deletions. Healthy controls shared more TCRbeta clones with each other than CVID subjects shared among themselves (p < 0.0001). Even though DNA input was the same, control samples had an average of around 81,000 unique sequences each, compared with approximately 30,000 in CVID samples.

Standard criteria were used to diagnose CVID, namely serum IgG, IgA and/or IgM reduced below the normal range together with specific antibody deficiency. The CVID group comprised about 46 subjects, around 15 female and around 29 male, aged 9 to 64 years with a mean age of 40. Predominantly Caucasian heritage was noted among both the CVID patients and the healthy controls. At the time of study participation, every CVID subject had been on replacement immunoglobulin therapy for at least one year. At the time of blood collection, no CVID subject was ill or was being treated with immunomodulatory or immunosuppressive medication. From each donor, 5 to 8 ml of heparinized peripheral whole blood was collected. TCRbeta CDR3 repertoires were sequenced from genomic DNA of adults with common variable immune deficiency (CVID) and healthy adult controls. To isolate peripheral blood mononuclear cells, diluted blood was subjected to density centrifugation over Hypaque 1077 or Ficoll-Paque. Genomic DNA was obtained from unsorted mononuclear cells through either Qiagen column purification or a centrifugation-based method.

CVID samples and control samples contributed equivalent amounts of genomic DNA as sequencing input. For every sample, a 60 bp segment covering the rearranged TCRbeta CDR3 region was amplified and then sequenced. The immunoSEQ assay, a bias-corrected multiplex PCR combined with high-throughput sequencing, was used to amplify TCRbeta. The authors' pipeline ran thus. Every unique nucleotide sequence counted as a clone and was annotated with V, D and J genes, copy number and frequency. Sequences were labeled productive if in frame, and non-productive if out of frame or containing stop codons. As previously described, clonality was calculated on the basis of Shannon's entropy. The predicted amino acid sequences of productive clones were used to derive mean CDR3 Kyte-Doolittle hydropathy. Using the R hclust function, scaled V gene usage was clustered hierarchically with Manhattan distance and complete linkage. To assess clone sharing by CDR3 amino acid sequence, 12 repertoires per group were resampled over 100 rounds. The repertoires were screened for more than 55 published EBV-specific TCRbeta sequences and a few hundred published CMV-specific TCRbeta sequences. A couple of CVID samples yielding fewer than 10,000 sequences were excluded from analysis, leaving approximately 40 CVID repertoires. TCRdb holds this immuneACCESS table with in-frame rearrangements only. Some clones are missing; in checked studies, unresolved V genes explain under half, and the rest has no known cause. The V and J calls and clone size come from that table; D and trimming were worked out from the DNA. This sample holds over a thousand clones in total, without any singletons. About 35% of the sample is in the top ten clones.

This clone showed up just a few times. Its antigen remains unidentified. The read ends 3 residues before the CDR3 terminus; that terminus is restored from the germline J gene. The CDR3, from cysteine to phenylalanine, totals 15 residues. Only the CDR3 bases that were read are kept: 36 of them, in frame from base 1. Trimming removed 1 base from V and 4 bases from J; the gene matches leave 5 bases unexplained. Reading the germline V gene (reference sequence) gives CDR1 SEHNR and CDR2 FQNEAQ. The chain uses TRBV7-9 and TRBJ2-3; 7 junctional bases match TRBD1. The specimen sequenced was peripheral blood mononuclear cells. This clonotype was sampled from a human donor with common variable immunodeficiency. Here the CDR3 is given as CASSLGQGNADTQYF. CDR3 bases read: TGTGCCAGCAGCTTAGGACAGGGAAACGCAGATACG. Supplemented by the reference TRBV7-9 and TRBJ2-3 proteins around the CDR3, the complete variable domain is DTGVSQNPRHKITKRGQNVTFRCDPISEHNRLYWYRQTLGQGPEFLTYFQNEAQLEKSRLLSDRFSAERPKGSFSTLEIQRTEQGDSAMYLCASSLGQGNADTQYFGPGTRLTVL.